These 14 T cell receptor beta chains came from one sample sequenced in a study of T cell clusters in autoimmune cytopenias. TRB was amplified by touch-down multiplex PCR, primer pools A and B combined. Reprocessing the multiplex PCR reads, TCRdb reports a single entry for every CDR3 protein and omits DNA. In total, the table holds about 5,000 distinct CDR3 sequences. Some 40,000 genome equivalents of blood DNA were amplified for TRB. This same sample was also part of a study on T cell repertoires in aging, cancer and after chemotherapy.

Input material: peripheral blood. The source is a human donor in good health.

This clonotype ranks as medium-sized in terms of frequency. V and J are TRBV12-3 or TRBV12-4 and TRBJ1-5; without DNA, the TCRdb call of TRBD1 cannot be checked. The CDR3 runs to 16 residues. The chain's CDR3 is CASALSEDRLNQPQHF.

This clonotype registers medium-sized by frequency. The chain carries TRBV6-1 and TRBJ2-7; TCRdb calls TRBD1, which cannot be checked without DNA. CDR1 and CDR2 (germline): MNHNS, SASEGT. This CDR3 has 15 residues. This chain's CDR3 is CASSFGQEWDYEQYF.

The gene calls are TRBV20-1 and TRBJ2-7. The CDR3 length is 12 residues. Germline values: CDR1 DFQATT, CDR2 SNEGSKA (reference sequence). The CDR3 region is CSAQHRLGEQYF.

This clonotype shows up as medium-sized by frequency. The chain employs TRBV5-5 and TRBJ2-1; the D call from TCRdb, TRBD2, cannot be confirmed without DNA. Germline V gives CDR1 SGHKS, CDR2 YYEKEE (reference sequence). There are 13 residues in the CDR3. The CDR3 is CASSPLKEGEQFF.

The V and J genes are TRBV5-6 and TRBJ2-5; checking the TCRdb D call of TRBD1 is not possible without DNA. The CDR3 extends over 14 amino acids. Germline V lookup: CDR1 SGHDT, CDR2 YYEEEE. The CDR3 spells CASSLGQGPETQYF.

J is TRBJ1-2 and V is TRBV20-1; the TRBD1 assignment by TCRdb is unverifiable without DNA. The CDR3 is made up of 14 amino acids. Germline V gives CDR1 DFQATT, CDR2 SNEGSKA (reference sequence). The CDR3 reads CSAGAIGQSDGYTF.

This clonotype is called medium-sized based on its frequency. The chain uses TRBV10-2 and TRBJ2-3. Germline lookup yields CDR1 WSHSY and CDR2 SAAADI. This CDR3 is built from 13 residues. CDR3 loop: CASSDSPTDTQYF.

This clonotype shows up as medium-sized (0.01 to 0.1%) by frequency. The V and J genes are TRBV6-1 and TRBJ2-7; TCRdb names TRBD2, which stays unverified in the absence of DNA. Germline assignment: CDR1 MNHNS and CDR2 SASEGT. CDR3 length equals 12 residues. The chain's CDR3 is CASTYGNYEQYF.

According to its frequency, this clonotype is medium-sized. This chain links TRBV6-5 with TRBJ1-2; as DNA is missing, the TRBD1 call by TCRdb cannot be tested. Germline V lookup: CDR1 MNHEY, CDR2 SVGAGI. This CDR3 is 14 amino acids long. This chain's CDR3 is CASATGRGLFGYTF.

J is TRBJ1-2 and V is TRBV12-3 or TRBV12-4; checking the TCRdb D call of TRBD1 is not possible without DNA. The CDR3 totals 14 residues. The CDR3 sequence is CASSQDRGKGGYTF.

According to its frequency, this clonotype is medium-sized (0.01 to 0.1%). V usage is TRBV5-5 and J usage is TRBJ2-5; TCRdb's assignment of TRBD2 cannot be checked, as there is no DNA. The CDR3 is made up of 17 amino acids. Germline V gene lookup returns CDR1 SGHKS and CDR2 YYEKEE (reference sequence). This CDR3 is CASSLGLAGVLQETQYF.

This chain connects TRBV7-3 to TRBJ2-3; TCRdb selects TRBD1, and the lack of DNA leaves this call unchecked. Per the germline V gene, CDR1 is SGHTA and CDR2 is FQGTGA. The CDR3 has 16 amino acids. The CDR3 loop reads CASSLTLGTRTDTQYF.

Considering frequency, this clonotype is medium-sized. This chain joins TRBV30 and TRBJ1-1. Germline CDR1 reads GTSNPN; CDR2 reads SVGIG (reference sequence). This CDR3 is 13 amino acids long. The CDR3 sequence is CAWSVQGNTEAFF.

According to its frequency, this clonotype is medium-sized (0.01 to 0.1%). The chain uses TRBV6-1 and TRBJ2-1; absent DNA, TCRdb's TRBD1 call cannot be checked. The CDR3 has 16 residues. Germline CDR1 and CDR2: MNHNS and SASEGT. This chain's CDR3 is CASIRRGESSYNEQFF.